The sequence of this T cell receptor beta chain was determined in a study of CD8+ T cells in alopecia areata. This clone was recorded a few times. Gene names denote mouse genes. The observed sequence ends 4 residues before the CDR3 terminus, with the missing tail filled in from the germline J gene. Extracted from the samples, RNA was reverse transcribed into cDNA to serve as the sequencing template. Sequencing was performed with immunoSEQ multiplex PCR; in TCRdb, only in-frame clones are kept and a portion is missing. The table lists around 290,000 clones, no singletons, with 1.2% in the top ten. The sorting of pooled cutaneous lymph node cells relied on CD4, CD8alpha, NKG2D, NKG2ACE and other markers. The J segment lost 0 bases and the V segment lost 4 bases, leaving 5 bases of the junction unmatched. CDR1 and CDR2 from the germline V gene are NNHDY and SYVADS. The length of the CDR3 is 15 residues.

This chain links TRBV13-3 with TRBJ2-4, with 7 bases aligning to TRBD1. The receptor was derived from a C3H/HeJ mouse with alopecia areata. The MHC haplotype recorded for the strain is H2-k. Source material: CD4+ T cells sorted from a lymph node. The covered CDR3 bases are TGTGCCAGCAGTTTCGACAGGGTTAGTCAAAAC. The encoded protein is CASSFDRVSQN. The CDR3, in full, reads CASSFDRVSQNTLYF.